Detailed here is one T cell receptor (beta chain). These data belong to a study of blood T cell repertoires in COVID-19. Sequenced by immunoSEQ multiplex PCR; TCRdb stores in-frame clones only, minus some. The sample shows 200,000 to 300,000 clones, 84% of them seen only once. Between the trimmed V and J ends, which lost 6 bases and 1 base, there was a span of 16 bases. The CDR3 consists of 16 residues. Germline V CDR1 and CDR2: SGHTA, FQGNSA. The sequence was collected from a middle-aged man who had recovered from COVID-19. This chain joins TRBV7-2 and TRBJ1-3, with D possibly TRBD1 on 6 matching bases. The sequenced sample was peripheral blood. CDR3 amino acids: CASRRGRRGSGNTIYF. CDR3 sequence (DNA): TGTGCCAGCAGGCGTGGGCGAAGGGGGTCTGGAAACACCATATATTTT.